This T cell receptor (beta chain) was identified during a study of early T cells in non-severe SARS-CoV-2 infection. Whole-study context: Sequencing of bulk RNA from unsorted whole blood was done, without chain pairing.

V lost 2 bases and J lost 3, with 8 bases in between. This CDR3 region has 12 residues. CDR1 DFQATT and CDR2 SNEGSKA come from the germline V gene (reference sequence). General study findings and limits: The matching step, a VDJdb search, favored anti-spike CD8 responses and missed private and CD4 specificities.

As for this clonotype: No antigen is known for it.

Individual cDNA molecules received unique molecular identifiers during library preparation. Each CDR3 protein gets one entry after TCRdb re-called the 5' RACE reads with MiXCR. This sample has about 70,000 distinct CDR3 sequences, with about 5% found just once. The source of this sequence is an adult who was a healthcare worker with PCR-confirmed SARS-CoV-2 infection or an uninfected control (not recorded which). This chain connects TRBV20-1 to TRBJ2-7; possible D gene TRBD1, 5 bases. Specimen: whole blood, collected at baseline. The CDR3 coding sequence is TGCAGTGCTAGACTAGGGGTCTACGAGCAGTACTTC. Translation gives CSARLGVYEQYF.